Listed below are T cell receptor beta chains from one sample, sequenced in a study of blood T cell repertoires in COVID-19. Assay used: immunoSEQ multiplex PCR; TCRdb lists only in-frame clones, some missing. The sample records 69,000 or so clones, nearly 90% being singletons. The sequencing sample was made of peripheral blood. These receptors were taken from a man in his fifties or sixties with acute or convalescent COVID-19. CDR3s include the opening cysteine and the closing phenylalanine or tryptophan. The order of the fields is CDR3 protein, CDR3 DNA, CDR3 length, V gene, J gene, clone size, D gene. D genes are given only for firm matches. Size tells how often a clone was seen (once, few, many) or the class of an expanded clone, and some rows leave it out.

CASSVEGSGTDTQYF	TGTGCCAGCAGCGTCGAGGGTAGCGGCACAGATACGCAGTATTTT	15	TRBV9	TRBJ2-3	.	.
CSVRGTSGSTSTDTQYF	TGCAGCGTGAGAGGGACTAGCGGGAGCACTAGCACAGATACGCAGTATTTT	17	TRBV29-1	TRBJ2-3	.	TRBD2
CASSYMSGQTGELFF	TGTGCCAGCTCTTATATGAGCGGACAGACCGGGGAGCTGTTTTTT	15	TRBV7-9	TRBJ2-2	few	.
CASSPGAPGTGGYNEQFF	TGCGCCAGCAGCCCGGGGGCCCCCGGGACAGGGGGCTACAATGAGCAGTTCTTC	18	TRBV5-1	TRBJ2-1	.	TRBD1
CASGLGQGSQPQHF	TGTGCTAGTGGTTTAGGGCAGGGAAGTCAGCCCCAGCATTTT	14	TRBV12-5	TRBJ1-5	.	.
CASDSGTGYGYTF	TGTGCCAGCGACTCCGGGACAGGGTATGGCTACACCTTC	13	TRBV6-5	TRBJ1-2	.	TRBD1
CASSLAGQGPYGYTF	TGTGCCAGCAGCTTAGCGGGGCAGGGTCCTTATGGCTACACCTTC	15	TRBV7-2	TRBJ1-2	few	.
CAWSGTPASNQPQHF	TGTGCCTGGAGTGGGACACCGGCTTCGAATCAGCCCCAGCATTTT	15	TRBV30	TRBJ1-5	.	.
CASSMTLTREAQYF	TGTGCCAGTAGTATGACATTAACCAGGGAGGCGCAGTATTTT	14	TRBV19	TRBJ2-3	.	.
CASSYPSVSYEQYF	TGTGCCAGCAGTTACCCTAGCGTCTCCTACGAGCAGTACTTC	14	TRBV6-6	TRBJ2-7	.	.
CASSLSGLTTDTQYF	TGTGCCAGCAGCTTATCCGGACTTACCACAGATACGCAGTATTTT	15	TRBV7-2	TRBJ2-3	.	.
CASSTGGRSYEQYF	TGTGCCAGCAGCACAGGGGGGAGGTCTTACGAGCAGTACTTC	14	TRBV2	TRBJ2-7	.	TRBD1
CASSLKQGEGYGYTF	TGTGCCAGCAGTTTGAAACAGGGGGAGGGCTATGGCTACACCTTC	15	TRBV27	TRBJ1-2	.	TRBD1